This TCR beta chain is from a study of CD8 T cells in Susac syndrome. TCR beta was sequenced from blood CD8+ and CD4+ T cells. The multiple sclerosis controls were treatment-naive patients with relapsing-remitting disease that was stable or active. The CD8+ and CD4+ T cells were isolated magnetically using a negative isolation approach, whereas the TEMRA cells were enriched by FACS. The V and J ends lost 6 bases and 1 base respectively, with 13 bases between them. CDR3 size: 14 residues. Germline V gives CDR1 ENHRY, CDR2 SYGVKD. The RNA, about 0.45 to 1 ug, was put through reverse transcription using random hexamers. Across 54 Vbeta and 13 Jbeta, immunoSEQ multiplex PCR amplified TCR beta CDR3. TCRdb fed the immunoSEQ multiplex PCR reads into MiXCR, producing one record per CDR3 protein. The profile shows about 300,000 distinct CDR3 sequences, 65% to 90% of them singletons.

The sequence derives from a human donor with multiple sclerosis. Input material: CD8+ T cells from PBMCs. The chain has TRBV10-3 and TRBJ2-7; tentatively, D is TRBD2 (6 bases). For the CDR3, the DNA is TGTGCCATCAGCTTACTAGCCGCTTCCTACGAGCAGTACTTC. Residues: CAISLLAASYEQYF.